Listed below are T cell receptor beta chains from one sample, sequenced in a study of blood T cell repertoires in COVID-19. This table comes from immunoSEQ multiplex PCR, and its TCRdb copy is limited to in-frame clones, with some not included. The repertoire holds 300,000 to 400,000 clones, with roughly 90% as singletons. The material sequenced was peripheral blood. The receptor source for this set is a woman aged 55-69 years with COVID-19, enrolled during active disease. CDR3s include the opening cysteine and the closing phenylalanine or tryptophan. The D gene is left open where the match is weak.

V gene	J gene	D gene	CDR3 DNA	CDR3 protein
TRBV20-1	TRBJ2-1	NA	TGCAGTGCTAGAGCGGTGAAGCAGTTCTTC	CSARAVKQFF
TRBV27	TRBJ2-7	TRBD2	TGTGCCAGCAGCCTACCTCGAGGGGCTAGCGGAACCTACGAGCAGTACTTC	CASSLPRGASGTYEQYF
TRBV7-3	TRBJ2-7	NA	TGTGCCAGCAGCTTATCCGTGGGCGACGAGCAGTACTTC	CASSLSVGDEQYF
TRBV11-2	TRBJ2-7	TRBD1	TGTGCCAGCAGATCCTCCGGGACAGCCCTTTACGAGCAGTACTTC	CASRSSGTALYEQYF
TRBV7-8	TRBJ2-7	NA	TGTGCCAGCAGCTTAGGCCGGAGGGGAAGGGCCCCCTACGAGCAGTACTTC	CASSLGRRGRAPYEQYF
TRBV15	TRBJ1-2	TRBD1	TGTGCCACCAGCAGAGACTTAAGGACAGGGCCGGAAGTTTTTGGCTACACCTTC	CATSRDLRTGPEVFGYTF
TRBV10-3	TRBJ2-3	NA	TGTGCCATCAGTGAACAGGACGGTACGCAGTATTTT	CAISEQDGTQYF
TRBV29-1	TRBJ1-1	TRBD1	TGCAGCGTAGTCCGGGACAGGGTGATGAACACTGAAGCTTTCTTT	CSVVRDRVMNTEAFF
TRBV11-2	TRBJ2-1	TRBD2	TGTGCCAGCAGCTTAGTCCTAGCGGGGTCGAGCTCCTACAATGAGCAGTTCTTC	CASSLVLAGSSSYNEQFF
TRBV7-6	TRBJ2-2	NA	TGTGCCAGCAGGACAACCGGGGAGCTGTTTTTT	CASRTTGELFF
TRBV10-1	TRBJ1-1	NA	TGCGCCAGCAGTTTACAGCAGGGGCAGGGAGAAGCTTTCTTT	CASSLQQGQGEAFF
TRBV5-1	TRBJ2-7	TRBD1	TGCGCCAGCAGCTACACAGGGGACGAGCAGTACTTC	CASSYTGDEQYF
TRBV2	TRBJ1-3	NA	TGTGCCAGCAGTGATAGAGCAGGCCTCTCTGGAAACACCATATATTTT	CASSDRAGLSGNTIYF
TRBV27	TRBJ1-2	NA	TGTGCCAGCAGTTTATCTAGCAGGGGACCGGGTTCTTATGGCTACACCTTC	CASSLSSRGPGSYGYTF
TRBV18	TRBJ1-1	TRBD1	TGTGCCAGCTCACCGGGACTCAGGGGGAAGGATGAAGCTTTCTTT	CASSPGLRGKDEAFF
TRBV27	TRBJ2-7	NA	TGTGCCAGCAGTTCCGACAGGTTATCCCTTTGGGAGCAGTACTTC	CASSSDRLSLWEQYF